Each of the 14 T cell receptor beta chains below was sequenced from the same sample in a study of OX40 agonist ivuxolimab in advanced cancers. Method: immunoSEQ multiplex PCR; TCRdb's copy keeps in-frame clones and lacks some. The sample holds about 89,000 clones, roughly 93% seen once. The sequencing here drew on CD4+ or CD8+ T cells sorted from blood, taken in a trial of the OX40 agonist ivuxolimab. These receptor sequences come from an adult with an advanced solid tumor such as melanoma, head and neck, liver or kidney cancer.

The count of this clone is one. CDR3 amino acids: CASSQNRQGTSEQYF. CDR3 in DNA: TGTGCCAGCAGCCAAAACCGACAGGGGACCTCCGAGCAGTACTTC. This chain uses TRBV5-4 with TRBJ2-7, with 8 bases lining up with TRBD1. CDR3 length equals 15 residues. Germline values: CDR1 SGHNT, CDR2 YYREEE (reference sequence). Unmatched junction bases numbered 12, after V lost 4 bases and J lost 6 bases.

V is TRBV5-1 and J is TRBJ2-7, with 9 nucleotides matching TRBD2. With 1 base clipped from V and 4 bases from J, the junction kept 9 bases outside the gene matches. Germline V gene sequence: CDR1 SGHRS, CDR2 YFSETQ. The CDR3 is 16 residues long. Here the CDR3 DNA reads TGCGCCAGCAGCTTGTATGGGCGGGAGGGCCGGTACGAGCAGTACTTC. Translating it yields CASSLYGREGRYEQYF.

V and J are TRBV19 and TRBJ2-5; TRBD2 agrees at 8 bases. With 5 bases clipped from V and 1 base from J, the junction kept 3 bases outside the gene matches. CDR1 LNHDA and CDR2 SQIVND come from the germline V gene (reference sequence). There are 14 residues in the CDR3. CDR3 residues: CASSPGRAQETQYF. Written as DNA, the CDR3 is TGTGCCAGTAGTCCCGGGAGGGCCCAAGAGACCCAGTACTTC.

The V gene is TRBV7-2, the J gene TRBJ1-3; D is unresolved. Germline V gene data show CDR1 as SGHTA and CDR2 as FQGNSA. The CDR3 has 13 amino acids. The germline V and J ends were trimmed by 0 bases and 2 bases, with 2 bases remaining between them. The CDR3 DNA is TGTGCCAGCAGCTTAGCTACTGGAAACACCATATATTTT. Residues: CASSLATGNTIYF.

This clone appeared once. Other nucleotide sequences in the sample specify the same CDR3. V gene TRBV7-2 combines with J gene TRBJ1-1, with D unresolved. The CDR3 runs 13 residues. Trimming removed 5 bases from V and 0 bases from J, with 7 bases in between. The germline V gene encodes CDR1 SGHTA and CDR2 FQGNSA. The CDR3 nucleotides read TGTGCCAGCAGCCTTGAAGTGAACACTGAAGCTTTCTTT. It translates to CASSLEVNTEAFF. The full variable domain, rest sourced from reference TRBV7-2 and TRBJ1-1, is GAGVSQSPSNKVTEKGKDVELRCDPISGHTALYWYRQSLGQGLEFLIYFQGNSAPDKSGLPSDRFSAERTGGSVSTLTIQRTQQEDSAVYLCASSLEVNTEAFFGQGTRLTVV.

This chain uses TRBV9 with TRBJ2-5; 10 positions match TRBD2. V dropped 0 bases and J dropped 2; count of bases not matched to a gene: 7. Germline V gene sequence: CDR1 SGDLS, CDR2 YYNGEE. CDR3 size: 17 residues. This CDR3 reads CASSVGASGGGQETQYF. The CDR3 bases are TGTGCCAGCAGCGTAGGGGCTAGCGGGGGTGGGCAAGAGACCCAGTACTTC.

This rearrangement joins TRBV28 to TRBJ1-2, with 7 positions matching TRBD1. This CDR3 spans 15 amino acids. J gave up 5 bases and V 3 bases, and 9 bases lay outside the gene matches. The germline V gene encodes CDR1 MDHEN and CDR2 SYDVKM. The CDR3 reads CASSFQDRYGYGYTF. CDR3 nucleotides: TGTGCCAGCAGTTTCCAGGACAGGTATGGGTATGGCTACACCTTC.

The chain couples TRBV15 to TRBJ2-5; D gene uncertain. Germline CDR1 LNHNV, CDR2 YYDKDF (reference sequence). This CDR3 contains 14 residues. Deletions cut 4 bases from V and 0 bases from J, with 9 bases between. The CDR3 sequence is CATSKRSYQETQYF. The CDR3 DNA reads as TGTGCCACCAGCAAACGATCGTACCAAGAGACCCAGTACTTC.

As for this clone: Different DNA sequences within this sample yield the same CDR3. This chain joins TRBV7-2 and TRBJ1-1; D remains unclear. This CDR3 region has 13 residues. The germline V and J ends were trimmed by 0 bases and 1 base, with 3 bases remaining between them. Germline CDR1 reads SGHTA; CDR2 reads FQGNSA. CDR3 bases: TGTGCCAGCAGCTTAGCCGAGAACACTGAAGCTTTCTTT. Its translation: CASSLAENTEAFF.

The V call is TRBV7-9, the J call TRBJ2-1, with TRBD1 as a possible D gene (5 bases). Trimming left V 0 bases short and J 8 bases short, with 11 bases between. Germline V gene lookup returns CDR1 SEHNR and CDR2 FQNEAQ (reference sequence). The CDR3 is 14 residues long. CDR3 DNA sequence: TGTGCCAGCAGCTTAGCGCAGGGCCCCCATGAGCAGTTCTTC. Protein: CASSLAQGPHEQFF.

The chain couples TRBV10-3 to TRBJ2-3; TRBD2 is a possible D gene (6 bases). The CDR3 runs 13 residues. V dropped 5 bases and J dropped 3 bases, with 9 bases sitting between them. Germline-derived CDR1 and CDR2 are ENHRY and SYGVKD. The CDR3 sequence is CAISSGGTDTQYF. CDR3 in DNA: TGTGCCATCAGTAGCGGAGGGACAGATACGCAGTATTTT.

The chain carries TRBV5-1 and TRBJ2-1; possibly TRBD2 for D (6 bases). Germline CDR1 SGHRS, CDR2 YFSETQ. V gave up 0 bases and J gave up 3 bases, with 10 bases separating them. This CDR3 spans 15 amino acids. CDR3 coding DNA: TGCGCCAGCAGCTTGGGGCGGGAAAGCTACAATGAGCAGTTCTTC. Translation gives CASSLGRESYNEQFF.

The J gene is TRBJ2-5, the V gene TRBV7-6, with D perhaps TRBD1 or TRBD2 (6 bases each). V dropped 2 bases and J dropped 4 bases, with 14 bases sitting between them. This CDR3 region has 15 residues. CDR1 is SGHVS and CDR2 is FNYEAQ in the germline V gene. In nucleotides, the CDR3 is TGTGCCAGCAGCTTACAGACGGGGGCGGGAGAGACCCAGTACTTC. It translates to CASSLQTGAGETQYF.

V and J are TRBV9 and TRBJ2-7; D gene unclear. Per germline, CDR1 SGDLS and CDR2 YYNGEE. The V and J ends lost 3 bases and 6 bases respectively, with 7 bases between them. The CDR3 consists of 11 residues. In DNA form, the CDR3 reads TGTGCCAGCAGCGCATGGTTCGAGCAGTACTTC. Amino acids: CASSAWFEQYF.